This T cell receptor beta chain stems from a study of T cell repertoires in cytomegalovirus infection. Whole-study context: Recently identified HLA-C-restricted CMV epitopes were used, and well-studied HLA-B-restricted CMV epitopes were used as well. Evidence of both CMV infection and a matching HLA type came from public TCR beta signatures. Whole-study findings and limits: Carriers of CMV plus the relevant HLA were identified by cumulative public TCR beta family frequency. Dominant in the ex vivo response were TCR beta clonotypes restricted by HLA-C and specific for CMV.

This clonotype has a handful of counts. Its target is not known. Using its own MiXCR run on the reads, TCRdb lists one record per CDR3 protein. The data show about 130,000 distinct CDR3 sequences, with about 31% seen just once and roughly 53% held by the top ten. Sequencing used CD8+ T cells from cultured PBMCs, obtained from culture after CMV antigen stimulation. The sequence came from a human donor in good health (CMV status not recorded). Some clones in this sample may be carry-over from other donors' samples.

CDR3 amino acids: CASSTRTGSYEQYF. The CDR3 DNA is TGTGCCAGCAGTACCCGGACGGGTAGCTACGAGCAGTACTTC. V is TRBV6-5 and J is TRBJ2-7; no clear D gene. The germline V gene encodes CDR1 MNHEY and CDR2 SVGAGI. The CDR3 has 14 residues. V shed 5 bases and J shed 3 bases, with 14 bases lying between them.